The 23 T cell receptor beta chains listed next were all sequenced from one sample in a study of OX40 agonist ivuxolimab in advanced cancers. TCRdb's copy holds only in-frame clones and misses some; the assay was immunoSEQ multiplex PCR. The table has around 72,000 clones, 85% to 90% seen once. Specimen: CD4+ or CD8+ T cells sorted from blood, collected in a trial of the OX40 agonist ivuxolimab. The receptors here all came from an adult with an advanced solid tumor such as melanoma, head and neck, liver or kidney cancer.

V is TRBV2 and J is TRBJ1-4; D call uncertain. V dropped 7 bases and J dropped 8 bases, with 14 bases sitting between them. This CDR3 has 13 residues. Germline assignment: CDR1 SNHLY and CDR2 FYNNEI. The CDR3 nucleotides are TGTGCCAGCAATACTGGGCTGAGGGAAAAACTGTTTTTT. Its protein product is CASNTGLREKLFF.

This chain joins TRBV5-1 and TRBJ1-5; 8 positions match TRBD1. Looked up from germline, CDR1 is SGHRS and CDR2 is YFSETQ. The CDR3 runs 15 residues. Trimming took 4 bases from V and 2 from J; bases not matched to a gene: 5. This CDR3 is CASSPTGGGNQPQHF. The CDR3 nucleotides read TGCGCCAGCAGCCCTACAGGGGGAGGCAATCAGCCCCAGCATTTT. The variable domain in full, completed from reference TRBV5-1 and TRBJ1-5, reads KAGVTQTPRYLIKTRGQQVTLSCSPISGHRSVSWYQQTPGQGLQFLFEYFSETQRNKGNFPGRFSGRQFSNSRSEMNVSTLELGDSALYLCASSPTGGGNQPQHFGDGTRLSIL.

V gene TRBV6-5 combines with J gene TRBJ2-3, with TRBD1 identical over 7 bases. Trimming cost V 0 bases and J 1 base; bases outside gene matches: 4. The CDR3 length is 16 residues. Germline CDR1 is MNHEY and CDR2 is SVGAGI. The CDR3 protein is CASSYSGQSGTDTQYF. The DNA for the CDR3 is TGTGCCAGCAGTTACTCGGGACAGTCCGGCACAGATACGCAGTATTTT.

V and J are TRBV28 and TRBJ2-7, with D perhaps given as TRBD1 or TRBD2 (5 bases each). Germline CDR1 MDHEN, CDR2 SYDVKM. The CDR3 has 13 residues. Trimming took off 8 bases at V and 0 bases at J, with 11 bases between the two ends. The CDR3 DNA follows: TGTGCCAGCGGGACCACAGGCTCCTACGAGCAGTACTTC. Protein sequence: CASGTTGSYEQYF.

The J gene is TRBJ2-3, the V gene TRBV5-4; possible D gene TRBD2, 6 bases. This CDR3 has 16 amino acids. The V and J ends lost 0 bases and 3 bases respectively, with 14 bases between them. Germline loops: CDR1 SGHNT, CDR2 YYREEE (reference sequence). The CDR3 sequence: CASSLAERRGTDTQYF. CDR3 in DNA: TGTGCCAGCAGCTTGGCCGAACGGCGGGGAACAGATACGCAGTATTTT. The variable domain in full, completed from reference TRBV5-4 and TRBJ2-3, reads ETGVTQSPTHLIKTRGQQVTLRCSSQSGHNTVSWYQQALGQGPQFIFQYYREEENGRGNFPPRFSGLQFPNYSSELNVNALELDDSALYLCASSLAERRGTDTQYFGPGTRLTVL.

J is TRBJ1-4 and V is TRBV28, with D possibly being TRBD1 (5 bases). V was trimmed by 4 bases and J by 0 bases, leaving 12 bases between them. Per germline, CDR1 MDHEN and CDR2 SYDVKM. This CDR3 is 16 amino acids long. The CDR3 loop is CASSSTRDSTNEKLFF. CDR3 bases: TGTGCCAGCAGTTCCACCAGGGACTCAACTAATGAAAAACTGTTTTTT.

This chain joins TRBV28 and TRBJ1-5, with 8 bases that match TRBD1. This CDR3 spans 16 amino acids. Germline CDR1 MDHEN, CDR2 SYDVKM. V lost 5 bases to trimming and J lost 2 bases; unmatched junction nucleotides: 8. CDR3 sequence: CASSQTGGTGNQPQHF. The DNA of the CDR3 is TGTGCCAGCAGTCAAACAGGGGGAACTGGCAATCAGCCCCAGCATTTT.

V usage is TRBV28 and J usage is TRBJ1-5; tentative D call: TRBD1 (6 bases). V was pared by 3 bases and J by 7 bases, with 19 bases between. This CDR3 has 16 residues. Germline V gene sequence: CDR1 MDHEN, CDR2 SYDVKM. The CDR3 is CASSFQSGGGGQPQHF. CDR3 DNA: TGTGCCAGCAGTTTTCAATCGGGGGGCGGCGGGCAGCCCCAGCATTTT. The full variable domain, in which reference TRBV28 and TRBJ1-5 provide the parts outside the CDR3, is DVKVTQSSRYLVKRTGEKVFLECVQDMDHENMFWYRQDPGLGLRLIYFSYDVKMKEKGDIPEGYSVSREKKERFSLILESASTNQTSMYLCASSFQSGGGGQPQHFGDGTRLSIL.

The rearrangement links TRBV28 to TRBJ2-5, with D possibly called TRBD1 or TRBD2 (5 bases each). This CDR3 region has 13 residues. Germline V lookup: CDR1 MDHEN, CDR2 SYDVKM. V lost 2 bases and J 4 bases, leaving 8 bases between the germline ends. CDR3 in DNA: TGTGCCAGCAGTTTAATTGGGGGAGAGACCCAGTACTTC. Protein sequence: CASSLIGGETQYF.

The gene calls are TRBV7-2 and TRBJ2-1, with 13 bases fitting TRBD2. The CDR3 loop spans 17 amino acids. Per germline, CDR1 SGHTA and CDR2 FQGNSA. Trimming took 4 bases from V and 0 from J; bases not matched to a gene: 3. CDR3 coding DNA: TGTGCCAGCAGCTCGGGACTAGCGGGGTACTCCTACAATGAGCAGTTCTTC. This encodes CASSSGLAGYSYNEQFF.

The chain combines TRBV5-1 with TRBJ2-3, with TRBD1 identical over 7 bases. With V trimmed by 2 bases and J by 4 bases, 4 bases remained unmatched. The CDR3 runs to 14 residues. The germline gives CDR1 SGHRS, CDR2 YFSETQ. The CDR3, as DNA: TGCGCCAGCAGCTTTGAAGGGGGCTCAGATACGCAGTATTTT. Translation gives CASSFEGGSDTQYF.

V is TRBV29-1 and J is TRBJ2-1, with D perhaps TRBD2 (6 bases). The CDR3 sequence is 14 residues long. V gave up 7 bases and J gave up 4 bases, with 17 bases separating them. From germline, CDR1 is SQVTM and CDR2 ANQGSEA. The CDR3 DNA is TGCAGCGCCCGACGGGACTTACTATACAATGAGCAGTTCTTC. Protein: CSARRDLLYNEQFF.

The V and J genes are TRBV5-1 and TRBJ1-2; 8 bases match TRBD1. The CDR3 runs to 15 residues. V shed 3 bases, J shed 4 bases, and the junction held 8 bases outside the gene matches. Germline V lookup: CDR1 SGHRS, CDR2 YFSETQ. The CDR3 region is CASSSQGVRSYGYTF. The CDR3 nucleotides are TGCGCCAGCAGCTCACAGGGGGTGAGGAGCTATGGCTACACCTTC. The full variable domain, rest sourced from reference TRBV5-1 and TRBJ1-2, is KAGVTQTPRYLIKTRGQQVTLSCSPISGHRSVSWYQQTPGQGLQFLFEYFSETQRNKGNFPGRFSGRQFSNSRSEMNVSTLELGDSALYLCASSSQGVRSYGYTFGSGTRLTVV.

This chain uses TRBV21-1 with TRBJ2-1; TRBD1, the table's D call, lacks a check against the DNA. TRBV21-1 is shown as a pseudogene. The CDR3 totals 24 residues. The CDR3 here is CASSKRSRCCGTGGPAGRYNEQFF. The CDR3 coding sequence is TGTGCCAGCAGCAAAAGGTCCCGGTGTTGCGGGACAGGGGGCCCTGCCGGACGTTACAATGAGCAGTTCTTC.

The rearrangement uses TRBV4-2 and TRBJ2-1, with 7 bases identical to TRBD1. The CDR3 contains 15 residues. CDR1 and CDR2 from the germline V gene are LGHNA and YNFKEQ. Trimming took 3 bases from V and 4 from J; bases not matched to a gene: 6. This chain's CDR3 is CASSQLSGQYNEQFF. The CDR3 DNA reads TGTGCCAGCAGCCAGCTCTCGGGACAGTACAATGAGCAGTTCTTC.

The chain is built from TRBV9 and TRBJ2-1; perhaps TRBD2 as D (6 bases). Germline V lookup: CDR1 SGDLS, CDR2 YYNGEE. The ends were cut back, 0 bases at V and 5 bases at J, with 12 bases in the middle. The CDR3 is 15 amino acids. The CDR3 sequence is CASSVVGTADNEQFF. CDR3 bases: TGTGCCAGCAGCGTAGTTGGGACTGCCGACAATGAGCAGTTCTTC.

The V call is TRBV2, the J call TRBJ2-5; 7 nucleotides align to TRBD2. The CDR3 sequence is 13 residues long. The V gene end was trimmed by 10 bases and the J gene end by 5 bases; junction bases not matched to a gene: 10. CDR1 is SNHLY, CDR2 FYNNEI, per germline. The CDR3 region is CAIRPGEGETQYF. The CDR3 bases are TGTGCCATCCGACCTGGGGAGGGGGAGACCCAGTACTTC. Combining the CDR3 with reference TRBV2 and TRBJ2-5 gives the whole variable domain EPEVTQTPSHQVTQMGQEVILRCVPISNHLYFYWYRQILGQKVEFLVSFYNNEISEKSEIFDDQFSVERPDGSNFTLKIRSTKLEDSAMYFCAIRPGEGETQYFGPGTRLLVL.

The chain is built from TRBV19 and TRBJ1-5, with 9 bases lining up with TRBD1. The germline gives CDR1 LNHDA, CDR2 SQIVND (reference sequence). The CDR3 covers 13 residues. V shed 5 bases and J 11 bases; nucleotides not matched to a gene: 7. The CDR3 sequence: CASSGDRVLSQHF. The DNA of the CDR3 is TGTGCCAGTAGTGGGGACAGGGTACTGTCCCAGCATTTT. Complete variable domain (other parts from reference TRBV19 and TRBJ1-5): DGGITQSPKYLFRKEGQNVTLSCEQNLNHDAMYWYRQDPGQGLRLIYYSQIVNDFQKGDIAEGYSVSREKKESFPLTVTSAQKNPTAFYLCASSGDRVLSQHFGDGTRLSIL.

The gene calls are TRBV5-1 and TRBJ2-5, with 7 bases that match TRBD1. Germline lookup yields CDR1 SGHRS and CDR2 YFSETQ. The J segment lost 2 bases and the V segment lost 0 bases, leaving 4 bases of the junction unmatched. CDR3 size: 15 residues. In nucleotides, the CDR3 is TGCGCCAGCAGCTTGGGGACAGGACTGCAAGAGACCCAGTACTTC. As protein: CASSLGTGLQETQYF.

The V call is TRBV5-6, the J call TRBJ2-7; D is uncertain. Trimming removed 1 base at V and 1 base at J, with 3 bases between. The CDR3 is made up of 12 amino acids. CDR1 and CDR2 (germline): SGHDT, YYEEEE. DNA for the CDR3: TGTGCCAGCAGCTTGAGATCCTACGAGCAGTACTTC. Its protein is CASSLRSYEQYF. The complete variable domain, with remaining parts taken from reference TRBV5-6 and TRBJ2-7, reads DAGVTQSPTHLIKTRGQQVTLRCSPKSGHDTVSWYQQALGQGPQFIFQYYEEEERQRGNFPDRFSGHQFPNYSSELNVNALLLGDSALYLCASSLRSYEQYFGPGTRLTVT.

V usage is TRBV6-5 and J usage is TRBJ1-2; the D gene is possibly TRBD1 (5 bases). The CDR3 spans 14 residues. V lost 7 bases and J 1 base, leaving 13 bases between the germline ends. Germline lookup yields CDR1 MNHEY and CDR2 SVGAGI. The CDR3 coding sequence is TGTGCCAGCACCGGTCGGGGGGTTAACTATGGCTACACCTTC. Translated, it gives CASTGRGVNYGYTF.

This clone was seen a handful of times. CDR3 DNA: TGTGCCAGCAGTTCCCCCGGGACAGGGATCGCCGGGGAGCTGTTTTTT. This sequence encodes CASSSPGTGIAGELFF. This chain joins TRBV27 and TRBJ2-2, with TRBD1 identical over 9 bases. V gave up 4 bases and J gave up 6 bases; unmatched junction bases: 9. This CDR3 spans 16 amino acids. The germline V gene encodes CDR1 MNHEY and CDR2 SMNVEV (reference sequence).

V gene TRBV28 combines with J gene TRBJ2-7; D possibly matches TRBD1 or TRBD2 (5 bases each). The length of the CDR3 is 16 residues. V lost 7 bases and J 2 bases, leaving 21 bases between the germline ends. Germline CDR1 is MDHEN and CDR2 is SYDVKM. CDR3 amino acids: CASTSYKSRETYEQYF. In DNA, the CDR3 is TGTGCCAGCACCTCCTATAAGTCCAGGGAGACCTACGAGCAGTACTTC.